Below are 13 T cell receptor beta chains sequenced from a single sample in a study of cytomegalovirus exposure and HLA in healthy donors. In the PCR, 60 Vbeta and 13 Jbeta primers were used. Measured with immunoSEQ multiplex PCR; TCRdb has only the in-frame clones, and not every one. The sample includes roughly 130,000 clones, more than 80% of them seen just once. The material sequenced was PBMCs. The receptors derive from a young man in good health and CMV-seronegative.

The genes are TRBV6-5 and TRBJ2-2; D unclear. Germline V gives CDR1 MNHEY, CDR2 SVGAGI. This CDR3 is 14 amino acids long. The germline V and J ends were trimmed by 4 bases and 0 bases, with 6 bases remaining between them. The CDR3 is CASSFTANTGELFF. The CDR3 DNA is TGTGCCAGCAGTTTTACAGCGAACACCGGGGAGCTGTTTTTT.

The V gene is TRBV19, the J gene TRBJ2-7, with D possibly matching TRBD1 (5 bases). This CDR3 is 16 amino acids long. From germline, CDR1 is LNHDA and CDR2 SQIVND (reference sequence). Trimming took 1 base from V and 0 from J, leaving 13 bases between them. CDR3 protein: CASSIGQGMGSYEQYF. The DNA of the CDR3 is TGTGCCAGTAGTATAGGTCAGGGCATGGGCTCCTACGAGCAGTACTTC.

The chain recombines TRBV29-1 with TRBJ1-1, with 10 bases lining up with TRBD1. Germline V gene data show CDR1 as SQVTM and CDR2 as ANQGSEA. V was pared by 7 bases and J by 0 bases, with 14 bases of the junction left unmatched. The CDR3 contains 17 residues. The CDR3 here is CSAFIGQGVFMNTEAFF. DNA of the CDR3: TGCAGCGCATTCATCGGACAGGGGGTCTTCATGAACACTGAAGCTTTCTTT.

The chain uses TRBV7-8 and TRBJ1-5; TRBD1 matches 8 bases. This CDR3 has 17 amino acids. CDR1 and CDR2 (germline): SGHVS, FQNEAQ. V gave up 4 bases and J gave up 6 bases; unmatched junction bases: 14. CDR3 DNA sequence: TGTGCCAGCAGCTCAACCCGGACAGGGATTGTAGGTCAGCCCCAGCATTTT. This sequence encodes CASSSTRTGIVGQPQHF.

V is TRBV6-5 and J is TRBJ1-5; D is undetermined. CDR3 length: 13 amino acids. Germline V gene lookup returns CDR1 MNHEY and CDR2 SVGAGI. V was pared by 4 bases and J by 8 bases, with 12 bases between. CDR3 sequence (DNA): TGTGCCAGCAGTTCGGGGTGGGTCAAGCCCCAGCATTTT. Its protein product is CASSSGWVKPQHF.

The chain recombines TRBV6-5 with TRBJ2-7, with 7 bases aligning to TRBD1. Germline V gene lookup returns CDR1 MNHEY and CDR2 SVGAGI. The V segment lost 4 bases and the J segment 4 bases; nucleotides outside the gene matches: 13. This CDR3 is 16 amino acids long. CDR3 DNA sequence: TGTGCCAGCAGTTCCCCGGGCCGGGACAGTCATTACGAGCAGTACTTC. Translating gives CASSSPGRDSHYEQYF.

The chain uses TRBV7-9 and TRBJ2-1; TRBD2 agrees at 7 bases. The trim removed 0 bases at V and 0 bases at J, leaving 11 bases unmatched. Germline V lookup: CDR1 SEHNR, CDR2 FQNEAQ (reference sequence). The CDR3 is 19 amino acids. CDR3 amino acids: CASSLAWLADKSSYNEQFF. The CDR3 DNA follows: TGTGCCAGCAGCTTAGCGTGGCTAGCGGATAAGAGCTCCTACAATGAGCAGTTCTTC.

V and J are TRBV7-2 and TRBJ2-7; 11 bases agree with TRBD2. The V gene end was trimmed by 2 bases and the J gene end by 1 base; junction bases not matched to a gene: 4. The CDR3 runs to 16 residues. CDR1 and CDR2 from the germline V gene are SGHTA and FQGNSA. In DNA form, the CDR3 reads TGTGCCAGCAGCTTATCGCTAGCGGGAGGATCCTACGAGCAGTACTTC. Protein product: CASSLSLAGGSYEQYF.

V usage is TRBV7-9 and J usage is TRBJ1-1; TRBD1 is a possible D gene (5 bases). CDR3 size: 16 residues. The V gene lost 1 base and the J gene lost 0 bases, with 12 bases spanning the gap. Germline V gene data show CDR1 as SEHNR and CDR2 as FQNEAQ (reference sequence). CDR3 loop: CASSLGARVLNTEAFF. The DNA for the CDR3 is TGTGCCAGCAGCTTAGGGGCCAGGGTACTGAACACTGAAGCTTTCTTT.

V is TRBV28 and J is TRBJ2-1; 10 nucleotides line up with TRBD2. Germline CDR1 MDHEN, CDR2 SYDVKM. CDR3 size: 16 residues. V gave up 5 bases and J gave up 8 bases; unmatched junction bases: 12. As DNA, the CDR3 is TGTGCCAGCAGTCTGTCCCCTAGCGGGAGTTTTGATGAGCAGTTCTTC. Translated, it gives CASSLSPSGSFDEQFF.

The rearrangement uses TRBV25-1 and TRBJ2-5, with a possible D match to TRBD1 (6 bases). Trimming stripped 2 bases from V and 5 bases from J, with 12 bases between. CDR1 is MGHDK, CDR2 SYGVNS, per germline. CDR3 size: 14 residues. CDR3 protein: CASSEVMGAETQYF. The CDR3 bases are TGTGCCAGCAGTGAAGTAATGGGGGCGGAGACCCAGTACTTC. The variable domain in full, with the rest retrieved from reference TRBV25-1 and TRBJ2-5, is EADIYQTPRYLVIGTGKKITLECSQTMGHDKMYWYQQDPGMELHLIHYSYGVNSTEKGDLSSESTVSRIRTEHFPLTLESARPSHTSQYLCASSEVMGAETQYFGPGTRLLVL.

V usage is TRBV5-4 and J usage is TRBJ2-2, with unresolved D. The V end lost 2 bases, the J end lost 4 bases, and 6 bases lay between the germline ends. The CDR3 is made up of 13 amino acids. Germline CDR1 SGHNT, CDR2 YYREEE (reference sequence). The CDR3 here is CASSLLVTGELFF. The CDR3 nucleotides are TGTGCCAGCAGCTTATTAGTCACCGGGGAGCTGTTTTTT. Based on the CDR3 plus reference TRBV5-4 and TRBJ2-2, the full variable domain is ETGVTQSPTHLIKTRGQQVTLRCSSQSGHNTVSWYQQALGQGPQFIFQYYREEENGRGNFPPRFSGLQFPNYSSELNVNALELDDSALYLCASSLLVTGELFFGEGSRLTVL.

As DNA, the CDR3 is TGTGCCTGGGGGGCAGGGGGCTATACTGAAGCTTTCTTT. Amino acid sequence: CAWGAGGYTEAFF. The V and J genes are TRBV30 and TRBJ1-1; 8 positions match TRBD1. There are 13 residues in the CDR3. The V segment lost 5 bases and the J segment 5 bases; nucleotides outside the gene matches: 7. Germline V gives CDR1 GTSNPN, CDR2 SVGIG (reference sequence).